Sequencing of this TCR beta chain was carried out in a study of control samples from healthy donors and cancer patients. The table came from immunoSEQ multiplex PCR; TCRdb's copy has only in-frame clones and leaves some out. The sample shows 60,000 to 65,000 clones, over 75% of them seen only once. CDR3 size: 13 residues. Trimming took 6 bases from V and 1 from J, leaving 6 bases between them. CDR1 and CDR2 (germline): MDHEN, SYDVKM. The material sequenced was blood. The chain is built from TRBV28 and TRBJ2-2; D call uncertain. The source of this sequence is a man aged 35-49 years in good health. The CDR3 DNA follows: TGTGCCAGCAGGATCCGGAACACCGGGGAGCTGTTTTTT. It translates to CASRIRNTGELFF.